One and the same sample provided the 20 T cell receptor beta chains below, sequenced in a study of vaccination and CD4 T cells after COVID-19. No antigen has been identified for these receptors. Once obtained from cultured CD4+ T cells, the DNA was sequenced using the Oncomine TCR Beta short-read assay. TCRdb reanalysed the PCR reads using MiXCR and keeps one entry per CDR3 protein. The sample yields more than 15,000 distinct CDR3 sequences, 30% to 40% seen once. Treatment defined: approximately 10-day PBMC culture with coronavirus spike peptide pools or control peptides (ViraFEST assay). The specimen sequenced was cultured CD4+ T cells from blood. Receptors originate from a human donor with COVID-19.

A note on this clonotype: Mismatch with germline at one junction end may stem from a read error. The chain employs TRBV11-3 and TRBJ1-4, with D possibly matching TRBD1 (5 bases). Germline V gives CDR1 SGHNT, CDR2 YENEEA. The CDR3 is made up of 14 amino acids. DNA of the CDR3: TGTACCAGCAGCTTGGACCAGGGAGGTGAAAAACTGTTTTTT. Translated, it gives CTSSLDQGGEKLFF.

This chain joins TRBV24-1 and TRBJ2-3, with D perhaps TRBD1 or TRBD2 (5 bases each). CDR1 is KGHDR, CDR2 SFDVKD, per germline. Trimming shortened V by 3 bases and J by 4 bases, and 16 bases separated the two germline ends. This CDR3 contains 16 residues. The CDR3 sequence: CATSDRDGVAADTQYF. Here the CDR3 DNA reads TGTGCCACCAGTGATCGGGACGGGGTGGCCGCAGATACGCAGTATTTT.

Only a few counts were recorded for this clonotype. The rearrangement uses TRBV20-1 and TRBJ1-6; D ambiguous. The CDR3 sequence is 16 residues long. Germline V gene sequence: CDR1 DFQATT, CDR2 SNEGSKA (reference sequence). V shed 6 bases and J shed 0 bases, with 15 bases lying between them. CDR3 sequence (DNA): TGCAGTGCCGCCCCAGGTGGGAGCTCCTATAATTCACCCCTCCACTTT. Amino acid sequence: CSAAPGGSSYNSPLHF.

This clonotype was seen a handful of times. The rearrangement joins TRBV20-1 to TRBJ1-5; possible D gene TRBD1, 6 bases. Trimming took 2 bases from V and 7 from J, leaving 15 bases between them. The CDR3 runs to 14 residues. Germline CDR1 is DFQATT and CDR2 is SNEGSKA (reference sequence). CDR3 sequence (DNA): TGCAGTGCTAGACAGGGGATTTTAGGGCAGCCCCAGCATTTT. The encoded protein is CSARQGILGQPQHF.

The rearrangement uses TRBV29-1 and TRBJ1-1; D may be TRBD1 (5 bases). This CDR3 comprises 14 residues. Germline V gene lookup returns CDR1 SQVTM and CDR2 ANQGSEA. Trimming took off 3 bases at V and 0 bases at J, with 11 bases between the two ends. The CDR3 DNA reads as TGCAGCGTTGAGAGAACAGGAGTGAACACTGAAGCTTTCTTT. It is translated as CSVERTGVNTEAFF.

This clonotype is medium-sized. The rearrangement uses TRBV19 and TRBJ1-5; D is ambiguous. V was cut by 6 bases and J by 1 base, with 4 bases left in between. Germline V gene lookup returns CDR1 LNHDA and CDR2 SQIVND (reference sequence). This CDR3 spans 12 amino acids. DNA for the CDR3: TGTGCCAGTAGACCGAGCAATCAGCCCCAGCATTTT. This translates into CASRPSNQPQHF.

The chain employs TRBV6-1 and TRBJ1-1; the match to TRBD1 covers 11 bases. Looked up from germline, CDR1 is MNHNS and CDR2 is SASEGT. V trimming: 5 bases; J trimming: 5 bases; junction bases outside the gene matches: 4. This CDR3 is 14 amino acids long. CDR3 loop: CASSMDRGPTEAFF. The CDR3 nucleotides are TGTGCCAGCAGTATGGACAGGGGGCCGACTGAAGCTTTCTTT.

This chain uses TRBV6-1 with TRBJ2-5, with 7 nucleotides matching TRBD2. With 6 bases clipped from V and 5 bases from J, the junction kept 9 bases outside the gene matches. Germline V lookup: CDR1 MNHNS, CDR2 SASEGT. The CDR3 runs to 14 residues. The CDR3 region is CASSPTSPRETQYF. CDR3 in DNA: TGTGCCAGCAGCCCGACTAGCCCTCGGGAGACCCAGTACTTC.

In its sample, this clonotype was seen a few times. The rearrangement uses TRBV4-1 and TRBJ1-5; D gene uncertain. Per germline, CDR1 MGHRA and CDR2 YSYEKL. CDR3 length equals 13 residues. The V gene lost 0 bases and the J gene lost 5 bases, with 5 bases spanning the gap. DNA of the CDR3: TGCGCCAGCAGCCAAGATAGAGATCAGCCCCAGCATTTT. Encoded protein: CASSQDRDQPQHF.

This clonotype was found a few times. V gene TRBV30 combines with J gene TRBJ1-5; D not resolved. Per germline, CDR1 GTSNPN and CDR2 SVGIG (reference sequence). The ends were cut back, 0 bases at V and 3 bases at J, with 9 bases in the middle. This CDR3 is built from 14 residues. The CDR3 bases are TGTGCCTGGAGTGTAAAAGGAGACAATCAGCCCCAGCATTTT. Protein product: CAWSVKGDNQPQHF.

The CDR3 spells CSATTPRLAGVTDTQYF. The CDR3 DNA reads as TGCAGTGCTACCACACCTAGACTAGCGGGGGTCACAGATACGCAGTATTTT. The chain recombines TRBV20-1 with TRBJ2-3; TRBD2 agrees at 12 bases. CDR1 is DFQATT and CDR2 is SNEGSKA in the germline V gene (reference sequence). The length of the CDR3 is 17 residues. The ends lost 4 bases at V and 2 bases at J; junction bases unmatched: 10.

The chain joins TRBV7-2 to TRBJ2-6; D possibly matches TRBD1 or TRBD2 (7 bases each). V was shortened by 2 bases and J by 4 bases, with 15 bases between the two germline ends. There are 17 residues in the CDR3. Germline CDR1 is SGHTA and CDR2 is FQGNSA. For the CDR3, the DNA is TGTGCCAGCAGCTTAATGACAGGGAGGGCCGGGGCCAACGTCCTGACTTTC. Protein: CASSLMTGRAGANVLTF. The complete variable domain, with remaining parts taken from reference TRBV7-2 and TRBJ2-6, reads GAGVSQSPSNKVTEKGKDVELRCDPISGHTALYWYRQSLGQGLEFLIYFQGNSAPDKSGLPSDRFSAERTGGSVSTLTIQRTQQEDSAVYLCASSLMTGRAGANVLTFGAGSRLTVL.

The V call is TRBV6-2 or TRBV6-3, the J call TRBJ2-5, with D possibly being TRBD2 (7 bases). Germline V gene sequence: CDR1 MNHEY, CDR2 SVGEGT. The CDR3 runs 13 residues. V was shortened by 7 bases and J by 3 bases, with 12 bases between the two germline ends. CDR3 protein: CASTRGGKETQYF. The CDR3 DNA sequence: TGTGCCAGCACAAGGGGGGGGAAAGAGACCCAGTACTTC.

This clonotype was picked up a small number of times. This chain links TRBV14 with TRBJ1-6; maybe TRBD1 (5 bases). The germline V gene has CDR1 SGHDN and CDR2 FVKESK. The CDR3 covers 18 residues. Trimming removed 5 bases from V and 4 bases from J, with 21 bases in between. The CDR3: CASSSRLKGLGYNSPLHF. DNA for the CDR3: TGTGCCAGCAGCTCCCGCCTAAAGGGGCTGGGATATAATTCACCCCTCCACTTT.

In its sample, this clonotype was seen a few times. The chain links TRBV6-1 to TRBJ1-4; 7 bases align to TRBD1. Trimming removed 6 bases from V and 7 bases from J; junction bases left unmatched: 8. The CDR3 length is 14 residues. From germline, CDR1 is MNHNS and CDR2 SASEGT. The CDR3 DNA is TGTGCCAGCAGACCTAGGGGGCTGACTGAAAAACTGTTTTTT. Translation gives CASRPRGLTEKLFF.

The chain has TRBV7-2 and TRBJ1-5; D is undetermined. This CDR3 region has 13 residues. With 1 base removed from V and 8 bases from J, the gap between germline ends came to 9 bases. Germline-derived CDR1 and CDR2 are SGHTA and FQGNSA. The CDR3 is CASSLGGREPQHF. CDR3 DNA sequence: TGTGCCAGCAGCTTAGGAGGGAGGGAGCCCCAGCATTTT.

The table lists this clonotype with a few counts. The CDR3 loop reads CASSPGQGAYEQYF. CDR3 coding DNA: TGTGCCAGCAGTCCGGGACAGGGGGCCTACGAGCAGTACTTC. This chain joins TRBV27 and TRBJ2-7; 11 bases match TRBD1. The CDR3 consists of 14 residues. Germline CDR1 and CDR2: MNHEY and SMNVEV (reference sequence). V gave up 5 bases and J gave up 2 bases; unmatched junction bases: 2.

This clonotype is termed medium-sized. The genes are TRBV25-1 and TRBJ1-5; D gene uncertain. The CDR3 contains 13 residues. Germline CDR1 and CDR2: MGHDK and SYGVNS. V was shortened by 6 bases and J by 11 bases, with 17 bases between the two germline ends. CDR3 nucleotide sequence: TGTGCCAGCAGCCTTGAGGGTGGAAAGGCCCAGCATTTT. Translating gives CASSLEGGKAQHF. The entire variable domain, with the rest obtained from reference TRBV25-1 and TRBJ1-5, is as follows: EADIYQTPRYLVIGTGKKITLECSQTMGHDKMYWYQQDPGMELHLIHYSYGVNSTEKGDLSSESTVSRIRTEHFPLTLESARPSHTSQYLCASSLEGGKAQHFGDGTRLSIL.

This clonotype was detected only a few times. The chain links TRBV7-3 to TRBJ1-1; D is unresolved. The CDR3 is made up of 17 amino acids. From germline, CDR1 is SGHTA and CDR2 FQGTGA. V was clipped by 1 base and J by 1 base, with 16 bases between them. CDR3 DNA: TGTGCCAGCAGCTTAATGGGAGGGAAGTTAGGGAACACTGAAGCTTTCTTT. Translated: CASSLMGGKLGNTEAFF.

This clonotype has more than one count but fewer than ten. The V and J genes are TRBV6-2 or TRBV6-3 and TRBJ2-5; unclear D gene. Trimming left V 5 bases short and J 0 bases short, with 4 bases between. The germline gives CDR1 MNHEY, CDR2 SVGEGT. This CDR3 has 12 residues. CDR3 DNA: TGTGCCAGCAGTGTTAACCAAGAGACCCAGTACTTC. Translation gives CASSVNQETQYF.